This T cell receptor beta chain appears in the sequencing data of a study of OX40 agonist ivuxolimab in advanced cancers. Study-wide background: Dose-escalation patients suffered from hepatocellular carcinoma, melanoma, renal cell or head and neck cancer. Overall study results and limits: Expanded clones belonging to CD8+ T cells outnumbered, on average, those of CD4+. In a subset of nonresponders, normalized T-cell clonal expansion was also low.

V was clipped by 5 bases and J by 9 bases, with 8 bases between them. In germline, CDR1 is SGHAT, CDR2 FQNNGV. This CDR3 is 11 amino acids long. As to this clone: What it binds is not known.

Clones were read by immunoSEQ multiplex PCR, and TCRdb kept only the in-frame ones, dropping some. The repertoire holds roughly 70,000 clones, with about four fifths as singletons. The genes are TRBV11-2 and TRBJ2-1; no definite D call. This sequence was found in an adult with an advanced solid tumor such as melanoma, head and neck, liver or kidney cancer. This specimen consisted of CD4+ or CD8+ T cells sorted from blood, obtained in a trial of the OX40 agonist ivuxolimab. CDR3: CASSPRGEQFF. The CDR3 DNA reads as TGTGCCAGCAGCCCTCGTGGTGAGCAGTTCTTC.